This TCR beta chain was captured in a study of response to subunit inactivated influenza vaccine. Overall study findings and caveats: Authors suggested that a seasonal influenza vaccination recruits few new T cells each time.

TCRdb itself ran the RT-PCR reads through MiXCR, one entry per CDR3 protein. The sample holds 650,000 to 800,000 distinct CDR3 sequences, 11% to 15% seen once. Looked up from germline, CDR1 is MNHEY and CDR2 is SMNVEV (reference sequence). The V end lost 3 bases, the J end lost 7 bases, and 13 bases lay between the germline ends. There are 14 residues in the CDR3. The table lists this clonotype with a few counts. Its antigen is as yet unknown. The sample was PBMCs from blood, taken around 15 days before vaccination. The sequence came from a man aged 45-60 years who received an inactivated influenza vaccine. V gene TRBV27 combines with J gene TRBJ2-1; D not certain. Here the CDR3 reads CASSLVDIRNEQFF. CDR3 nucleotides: TGTGCCAGCAGTTTGGTAGACATAAGGAATGAGCAGTTCTTC.